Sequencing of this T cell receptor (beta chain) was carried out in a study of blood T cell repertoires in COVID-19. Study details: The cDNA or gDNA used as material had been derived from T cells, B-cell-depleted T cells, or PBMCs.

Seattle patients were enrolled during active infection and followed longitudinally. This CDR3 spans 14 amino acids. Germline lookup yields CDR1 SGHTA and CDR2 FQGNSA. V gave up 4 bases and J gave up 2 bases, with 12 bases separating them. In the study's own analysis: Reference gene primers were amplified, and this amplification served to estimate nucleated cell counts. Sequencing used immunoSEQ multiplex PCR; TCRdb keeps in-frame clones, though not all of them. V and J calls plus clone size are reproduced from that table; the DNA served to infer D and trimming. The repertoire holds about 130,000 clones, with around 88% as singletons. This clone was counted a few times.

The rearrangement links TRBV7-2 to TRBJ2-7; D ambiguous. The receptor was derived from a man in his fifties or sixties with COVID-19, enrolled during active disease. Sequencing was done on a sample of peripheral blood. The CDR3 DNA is TGTGCCAGCAGCTCGCAATTAGGAGCCTACGAGCAGTACTTC. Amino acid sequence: CASSSQLGAYEQYF.